The clone carrying this TCR beta chain was found once. Its antigen is as yet unknown. Assay used: immunoSEQ multiplex PCR; TCRdb lists only in-frame clones, some missing. Here the sample spans more than 60,000 clones, 97% being singletons. The sample originates from a study of cytomegalovirus exposure and HLA in healthy donors. Study-wide background: The 130 or so validation repertoires used the same platform as the roughly 670 first-cohort repertoires (as reported by a later analysis).

Whole-study results and caveats: According to a later analysis, TCR clusters from the first cohort tended to co-occur in the 110 or so validation repertoires. Investigators reported 164 TCR beta chains as tied to cytomegalovirus.

The clonotype was recovered from a woman between 18 and 29 years old in good health and CMV-seropositive. Sequencing used PBMCs.

This CDR3 reads CASSLLAGPNTGELFF. The CDR3 coding sequence is TGTGCCAGCAGCTTATTAGCGGGACCCAACACCGGGGAGCTGTTTTTT. V and J are TRBV7-3 and TRBJ2-2; 8 bases are a match to TRBD2. The CDR3 is 16 residues long. Germline-derived CDR1 and CDR2 are SGHTA and FQGTGA. The J segment lost 2 bases and the V segment lost 2 bases, leaving 4 bases of the junction unmatched.